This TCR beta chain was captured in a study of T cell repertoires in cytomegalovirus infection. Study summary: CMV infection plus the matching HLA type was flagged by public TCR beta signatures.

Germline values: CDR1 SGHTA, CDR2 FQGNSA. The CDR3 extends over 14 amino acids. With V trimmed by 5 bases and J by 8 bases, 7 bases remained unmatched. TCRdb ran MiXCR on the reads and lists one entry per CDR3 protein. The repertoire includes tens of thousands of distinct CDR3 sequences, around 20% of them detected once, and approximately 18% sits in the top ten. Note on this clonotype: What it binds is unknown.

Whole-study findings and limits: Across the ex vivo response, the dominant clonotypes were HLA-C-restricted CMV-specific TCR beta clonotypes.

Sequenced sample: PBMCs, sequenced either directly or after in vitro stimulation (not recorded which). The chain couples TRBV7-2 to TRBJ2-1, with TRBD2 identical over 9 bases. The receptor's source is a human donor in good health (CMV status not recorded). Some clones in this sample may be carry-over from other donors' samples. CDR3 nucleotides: TGTGCCAGCAGCCCGCCGGCTAGCGGGGATGAGCAGTTCTTC. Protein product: CASSPPASGDEQFF.